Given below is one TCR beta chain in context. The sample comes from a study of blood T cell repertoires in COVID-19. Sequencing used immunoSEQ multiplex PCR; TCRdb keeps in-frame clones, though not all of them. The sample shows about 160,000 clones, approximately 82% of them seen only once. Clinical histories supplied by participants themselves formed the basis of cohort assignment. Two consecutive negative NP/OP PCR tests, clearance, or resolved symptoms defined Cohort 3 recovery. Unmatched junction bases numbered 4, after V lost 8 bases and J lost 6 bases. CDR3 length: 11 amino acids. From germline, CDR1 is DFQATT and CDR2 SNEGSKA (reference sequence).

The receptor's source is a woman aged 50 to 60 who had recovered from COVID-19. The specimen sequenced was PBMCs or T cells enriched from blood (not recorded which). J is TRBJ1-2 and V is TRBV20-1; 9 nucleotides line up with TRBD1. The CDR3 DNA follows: TGCAGTTTACAGGGGGCGGATGGCTACACCTTC. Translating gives CSLQGADGYTF.